What follows are 16 T cell receptor beta chains derived from one specimen sequenced in a study of post-analysis software for immune sequencing data. Points from the study as a whole: Controls had lower frequencies than patients of five or six TRBV segments, which included TRBV5-6, TRBV5-1 and TRBV20-1.

No antigen is known for these receptors. TCR beta cDNA libraries included unique molecular identifiers. Using its own MiXCR run on the PCR reads, TCRdb lists one record per CDR3 protein. The repertoire has hundreds of thousands of distinct CDR3 sequences, 35% to 40% of them found once; the top ten carry 4% to 5.5%. The sequencing sample was made of blood. The receptors derive from a girl between 10 and 17 years old with multiple sclerosis.

The rearrangement links TRBV27 to TRBJ2-6; D is perhaps TRBD1 (6 bases). V was shortened by 6 bases and J by 0 bases, with 12 bases between the two germline ends. Germline loops: CDR1 MNHEY, CDR2 SMNVEV (reference sequence). CDR3 length: 16 residues. The CDR3 DNA is TGTGCCAGCAGGTTGACAGGCTACTCTGGGGCCAACGTCCTGACTTTC. Protein sequence: CASRLTGYSGANVLTF. Full variable domain (outside the CDR3, taken from reference TRBV27 and TRBJ2-6): EAQVTQNPRYLITVTGKKLTVTCSQNMNHEYMSWYRQDPGLGLRQIYYSMNVEVTDKGDVPEGYKVSRKEKRNFPLILESPSPNQTSLYFCASRLTGYSGANVLTFGAGSRLTVL.

This clonotype has a count of ten or more. The CDR3 reads CASSPPPRIAKNIQYF. The CDR3 coding sequence is TGTGCCAGCAGCCCCCCCCCTCGGATAGCCAAAAACATTCAGTACTTC. V is TRBV7-9 and J is TRBJ2-4; D not certain. Trimming shortened V by 5 bases and J by 0 bases, and 14 bases separated the two germline ends. CDR1 and CDR2 from the germline V gene are SEHNR and FQNEAQ (reference sequence). This CDR3 is 16 amino acids long.

This clonotype was counted at least ten times. The CDR3 DNA reads as TGCGCCAGCAGCTTGGACCCGGGACTAGCGGGAGTCAATGAGCAGTTCTTC. The encoded protein is CASSLDPGLAGVNEQFF. The chain links TRBV5-1 to TRBJ2-1; 14 bases agree with TRBD2. CDR3 length: 17 amino acids. V lost 0 bases, J lost 6 bases, and 5 bases stayed unmatched. From germline, CDR1 is SGHRS and CDR2 YFSETQ.

There are a few counts of this clonotype. The chain uses TRBV19 and TRBJ2-5; 7 bases line up with TRBD2. With 5 bases clipped from V and 3 bases from J, the junction kept 9 bases outside the gene matches. Germline CDR1 LNHDA, CDR2 SQIVND (reference sequence). The CDR3 extends over 15 amino acids. CDR3 amino acids: CASSDLAAYKETQYF. As DNA, the CDR3 is TGTGCCAGTAGTGACCTAGCGGCATATAAAGAGACCCAGTACTTC.

This chain links TRBV20-1 with TRBJ2-1, with D possibly TRBD2 on 6 matching bases. The CDR3 covers 16 residues. V was cut by 1 base and J by 7 bases, with 20 bases left in between. Germline CDR1 DFQATT, CDR2 SNEGSKA (reference sequence). The CDR3 sequence: CSARGSSSQGRNEQFF. CDR3 coding DNA: TGCAGTGCTAGAGGGTCGAGCTCCCAAGGGAGGAATGAGCAGTTCTTC.

This clonotype was observed at least ten times. This chain connects TRBV29-1 to TRBJ1-1, with D possibly being TRBD1 (6 bases). CDR3 size: 16 residues. Trimming took 5 bases from V and 5 from J, leaving 24 bases between them. The germline V gene has CDR1 SQVTM and CDR2 ANQGSEA. In nucleotides, the CDR3 is TGCAGCGTTTCCCCTGGGGGCGGTGGAGGAGGAACTGAAGCTTTCTTT. Its translation is CSVSPGGGGGGTEAFF.

V gene TRBV10-3 combines with J gene TRBJ2-3; 14 bases align to TRBD2. Germline-derived CDR1 and CDR2 are ENHRY and SYGVKD. The length of the CDR3 is 17 residues. The J segment lost 2 bases and the V segment lost 3 bases, leaving 4 bases of the junction unmatched. As DNA, the CDR3 is TGTGCCATCAGTGACCCGGGACTAGCGGGAGACACAGATACGCAGTATTTT. This translates into CAISDPGLAGDTDTQYF.

This clonotype was detected ten times or more. The chain joins TRBV24-1 to TRBJ1-5; D is undetermined. Trimming pared 9 bases from V and 0 bases from J, leaving 8 bases between. The germline V gene has CDR1 KGHDR and CDR2 SFDVKD. This CDR3 has 13 residues. The CDR3 region is CATETDSNQPQHF. CDR3 nucleotide sequence: TGTGCCACCGAGACGGATAGCAATCAGCCCCAGCATTTT.

This clonotype was seen only a few times. The genes are TRBV28 and TRBJ2-6, with D perhaps TRBD2 (5 bases). Trimming took off 5 bases at V and 3 bases at J, with 8 bases between the two ends. The CDR3 has 14 amino acids. The germline V gene encodes CDR1 MDHEN and CDR2 SYDVKM. The chain's CDR3 is CASSRAGGANVLTF. CDR3 coding DNA: TGTGCCAGCAGTCGGGCGGGTGGGGCCAACGTCCTGACTTTC.

DNA for the CDR3: TGTGCCAGCAGCGTCCGGGACACCCACTCCTACGAGCAGTACTTC. As protein: CASSVRDTHSYEQYF. The chain uses TRBV5-5 and TRBJ2-7; the D gene is possibly TRBD1 (6 bases). Deletions cut 4 bases from V and 0 bases from J, with 14 bases between. The CDR3 runs 15 residues. Per germline, CDR1 SGHKS and CDR2 YYEKEE (reference sequence).

This clonotype has more than one count but fewer than ten. A read error is possible here, since a much larger clone lies one base away. The J gene is TRBJ2-1, the V gene TRBV13, with D perhaps TRBD1 (5 bases). Per the germline V gene, CDR1 is PRHDT and CDR2 is FYEKMQ (reference sequence). There are 13 residues in the CDR3. CDR3 DNA: TGTGCCGGCAGGAAGATAGGGGACAATGAGCAGTTCTTC. Translating gives CAGRKIGDNEQFF.

The chain uses TRBV11-2 and TRBJ1-1; unclear D gene. Trimming pared 4 bases from V and 6 bases from J, leaving 15 bases between. The CDR3 has 14 residues. Germline CDR1 is SGHAT and CDR2 is FQNNGV. The CDR3 DNA reads TGTGCCAGCAGCTCCAACGGGCGCGGGGCTGAAGCTTTCTTT. It translates to CASSSNGRGAEAFF.

This chain connects TRBV6-6 to TRBJ1-2; D is undetermined. The CDR3 loop spans 14 amino acids. Per the germline V gene, CDR1 is MNHNY and CDR2 is SVGAGI (reference sequence). Between the trimmed V and J ends, which lost 4 bases and 5 bases, there was a span of 14 bases. The CDR3: CASSFRTREYGYTF. The CDR3 DNA is TGTGCCAGCAGTTTCCGGACCCGGGAGTATGGCTACACCTTC.

Concerning this clonotype: The junction departs from the called germline gene at one end, perhaps through a read error. The chain recombines TRBV7-2 with TRBJ1-6, with D possibly matching TRBD1 (6 bases). The length of the CDR3 is 15 residues. Germline values: CDR1 SGHTA, CDR2 FQGNSA. CDR3 coding DNA: TGTGCCAGCAGCTTAGGCTCCAGGGGTAATTCACCCCCCCACTTT. As protein: CASSLGSRGNSPPHF.

The J gene is TRBJ2-3, the V gene TRBV15; 7 nucleotides agree with TRBD1. Germline values: CDR1 LNHNV, CDR2 YYDKDF (reference sequence). V shed 5 bases, J shed 1 base, and the junction held 15 bases outside the gene matches. The CDR3 runs 18 residues. CDR3 DNA sequence: TGTGCCACCAGCGGAGCTATGAGGGGGCTCATTGGCACAGATACGCAGTATTTT. It is translated as CATSGAMRGLIGTDTQYF.

This clonotype was seen ten or more times. The CDR3 here is CASSQDRVVGEKLFF. CDR3 DNA: TGTGCCAGCAGCCAAGATCGGGTTGTTGGTGAAAAACTGTTTTTT. V gene TRBV3-1 combines with J gene TRBJ1-4; D remains unclear. The germline V gene has CDR1 LGHDT and CDR2 YNNKEL (reference sequence). Trimming pared 0 bases from V and 7 bases from J, leaving 12 bases between. The CDR3 sequence is 15 residues long.